This TCR beta chain comes out of a study of blood T cells in healthy people across ages. PBMCs numbering at least 6.5 million were isolated per sample. The germline CDR1 and CDR2 sequences are MNHEY and SMNVEV (reference sequence). The CDR3 consists of 17 residues. V shed 4 bases, J shed 5 bases, and the junction held 8 bases outside the gene matches. PCR was performed a second time for about 7 to 12 cycles using a sample-barcoded 5' primer and a J-beta primer mix. One entry per CDR3 protein, called by TCRdb with MiXCR from the 5' RACE reads. This table holds about 1.1 million distinct CDR3 sequences, around two fifths found once.

The chain uses TRBV27 and TRBJ2-3, with 14 positions matching TRBD2. Sequenced: blood. This TCR came from a man aged 18 to 29 in good health. Here the CDR3 DNA reads TGTGCCAGCAGTTCATACAGACTAGCGGGGGGGCAAGATACGCAGTATTTT. Protein sequence: CASSSYRLAGGQDTQYF.